The 32 T cell receptor beta chains below were found in one sample sequenced in a study of T cell changes during pregnancy in multiple sclerosis. This table comes from immunoSEQ multiplex PCR, and its TCRdb copy is limited to in-frame clones, with some not included. Here the sample spans approximately 58,000 clones, about nine tenths being singletons. The input for sequencing was CD4+ T cells from peripheral blood mononuclear cells, taken after pregnancy. The receptor source for this set is a female donor in good health, enrolled as a control in a pregnancy study.

The gene calls are TRBV10-3 and TRBJ2-3; TRBD1 matches at 7 bases. The CDR3 is 13 amino acids. Trimming took 7 bases from V and 5 from J; bases not matched to a gene: 6. The germline CDR1 and CDR2 sequences are ENHRY and SYGVKD. The CDR3 bases are TGTGCCATCAAAACAGGGGCGGGAGATACGCAGTATTTT. This encodes CAIKTGAGDTQYF.

The chain couples TRBV5-1 to TRBJ2-1, with 9 bases matching TRBD1. CDR3 length: 17 amino acids. V trimming: 3 bases; J trimming: 1 base; junction bases outside the gene matches: 8. Germline V gene lookup returns CDR1 SGHRS and CDR2 YFSETQ. The CDR3 reads CASSYGTGRASYNEQFF. DNA for the CDR3: TGCGCCAGCAGCTATGGGACAGGGCGGGCGTCCTACAATGAGCAGTTCTTC.

The chain employs TRBV30 and TRBJ1-6; 11 bases agree with TRBD1. V trimming: 1 base; J trimming: 8 bases; junction bases outside the gene matches: 4. CDR1 is GTSNPN and CDR2 is SVGIG in the germline V gene (reference sequence). The CDR3 has 15 amino acids. The CDR3 reads CAWSATGQGDSPLHF. CDR3 sequence (DNA): TGTGCCTGGAGTGCTACGGGACAGGGGGATTCACCCCTCCACTTT.

The chain combines TRBV29-1 with TRBJ1-1, with D hard to call. From germline, CDR1 is SQVTM and CDR2 ANQGSEA. V shed 5 bases and J shed 1 base, with 11 bases lying between them. The CDR3 runs to 13 residues. The CDR3 sequence is CSVPADTNTEAFF. The CDR3 DNA sequence: TGCAGCGTTCCTGCCGACACGAACACTGAAGCTTTCTTT.

CDR3 DNA sequence: TGTGCCAGCAGCCAAAAGACTAGCGGGGCTGAGCAGTTCTTC. Its translation: CASSQKTSGAEQFF. The chain is built from TRBV7-2 and TRBJ2-1; 11 nucleotides agree with TRBD2. Trimming cost V 5 bases and J 9 bases; bases outside gene matches: 6. The germline V gene has CDR1 SGHTA and CDR2 FQGNSA. This CDR3 is 14 amino acids long. The full variable domain, completed using reference TRBV7-2 and TRBJ2-1, is GAGVSQSPSNKVTEKGKDVELRCDPISGHTALYWYRQSLGQGLEFLIYFQGNSAPDKSGLPSDRFSAERTGGSVSTLTIQRTQQEDSAVYLCASSQKTSGAEQFFGPGTRLTVL.

The gene calls are TRBV6-1 and TRBJ2-3; possibly TRBD1 for D (5 bases). Germline lookup yields CDR1 MNHNS and CDR2 SASEGT. V was trimmed by 5 bases and J by 1 base, leaving 10 bases between them. The length of the CDR3 is 14 residues. This CDR3 is CASSLQQGTDTQYF. DNA of the CDR3: TGTGCCAGCAGTCTTCAACAGGGCACAGATACGCAGTATTTT.

The chain uses TRBV18 and TRBJ2-7, with 10 bases aligning to TRBD1. V was pared by 6 bases and J by 2 bases, with 4 bases of the junction left unmatched. The length of the CDR3 is 14 residues. Per the germline V gene, CDR1 is KGHSH and CDR2 is LQKENI. CDR3 region: CASSGQGPTYEQYF. As DNA, the CDR3 is TGTGCCAGCTCGGGACAGGGGCCTACCTACGAGCAGTACTTC.

The chain uses TRBV2 and TRBJ1-1; D not certain. The CDR3 consists of 14 residues. The germline V and J ends were trimmed by 7 bases and 1 base, with 13 bases remaining between them. Germline-derived CDR1 and CDR2 are SNHLY and FYNNEI. The CDR3 DNA sequence: TGTGCCAGCAACGGGGTCAATAAGAACACTGAAGCTTTCTTT. Its translation is CASNGVNKNTEAFF.

The chain employs TRBV5-1 and TRBJ2-4; weak D call: TRBD1 (6 bases). Germline values: CDR1 SGHRS, CDR2 YFSETQ. This CDR3 comprises 15 residues. Trimming took 0 bases from V and 11 from J, leaving 18 bases between them. Here the CDR3 reads CASSLAAAGASFQYF. The CDR3 DNA sequence: TGCGCCAGCAGCTTGGCGGCGGCAGGGGCCAGCTTTCAGTACTTC.

This clone has a single count. The chain is built from TRBV11-1 and TRBJ1-6; 8 bases agree with TRBD1. In germline, CDR1 is SGHAT, CDR2 FQDESV (reference sequence). There are 15 residues in the CDR3. The trim removed 5 bases at V and 8 bases at J, leaving 8 bases unmatched. The CDR3 sequence: CASSPSGQGHSPLHF. In nucleotides, the CDR3 is TGTGCCAGCAGCCCCTCAGGACAGGGTCATTCACCCCTCCACTTT.

The table lists this clone with a count of one. The chain employs TRBV7-2 and TRBJ1-1, with TRBD1 matching over 7 bases. Germline assignment: CDR1 SGHTA and CDR2 FQGNSA. The CDR3 is made up of 13 amino acids. Trimming at V came to 1 base and at J to 9 bases, leaving 5 bases not matched to a gene. This chain's CDR3 is CASSLEWDRKAFF. CDR3 sequence (DNA): TGTGCCAGCAGCTTAGAATGGGACAGAAAAGCTTTCTTT.

The gene calls are TRBV18 and TRBJ2-1; perhaps TRBD1 as D (6 bases). The germline V and J ends were trimmed by 4 bases and 5 bases, with 21 bases remaining between them. Germline V gene data show CDR1 as KGHSH and CDR2 as LQKENI. This CDR3 is built from 17 residues. For the CDR3, the DNA is TGTGCCAGCTCACGATTAGGACAGACACCTAGCAACAATGAGCAGTTCTTC. Its translation is CASSRLGQTPSNNEQFF.

The chain links TRBV19 to TRBJ1-2, with 8 bases aligning to TRBD1. The CDR3 runs to 16 residues. V lost 2 bases to trimming and J lost 1 base; unmatched junction nucleotides: 6. Germline V gene lookup returns CDR1 LNHDA and CDR2 SQIVND (reference sequence). CDR3: CASSITGTGLNYGYTF. In DNA form, the CDR3 reads TGTGCCAGTAGTATAACGGGGACAGGACTTAACTATGGCTACACCTTC.

The chain uses TRBV6-1 and TRBJ2-5; perhaps TRBD2 as D (6 bases). V was cut by 6 bases and J by 5 bases, with 16 bases left in between. CDR1 and CDR2 (germline): MNHNS, SASEGT. CDR3 length: 14 residues. Here the CDR3 DNA reads TGTGCCAGCAGACCCCCCGGGACTCTGGAGACCCAGTACTTC. Encoded protein: CASRPPGTLETQYF.

This chain connects TRBV5-1 to TRBJ2-5; TRBD2 matches at 10 bases. The CDR3 length is 15 residues. V gave up 0 bases and J gave up 5 bases; unmatched junction bases: 4. CDR1 and CDR2 from the germline V gene are SGHRS and YFSETQ. The CDR3 coding sequence is TGCGCCAGCAGCTTGGAAGCGGGGGGGCGGGAGACCCAGTACTTC. Translating it yields CASSLEAGGRETQYF. The full variable domain, with the rest looked up from reference TRBV5-1 and TRBJ2-5, is KAGVTQTPRYLIKTRGQQVTLSCSPISGHRSVSWYQQTPGQGLQFLFEYFSETQRNKGNFPGRFSGRQFSNSRSEMNVSTLELGDSALYLCASSLEAGGRETQYFGPGTRLLVL.

CDR3: CASSFSNYEQYF. In nucleotides, the CDR3 is TGTGCCAGCAGCTTTTCCAACTACGAGCAGTACTTC. V and J are TRBV11-2 and TRBJ2-7; D is undetermined. The CDR3 consists of 12 residues. V lost 3 bases, J lost 3 bases, and 6 bases lay in between. Looked up from germline, CDR1 is SGHAT and CDR2 is FQNNGV.

The chain's CDR3 is CASRYGTVNTGELFF. The CDR3 DNA sequence: TGTGCCAGCAGATACGGGACAGTGAACACCGGGGAGCTGTTTTTT. The chain carries TRBV5-8 and TRBJ2-2; 7 bases fit TRBD1. This CDR3 has 15 amino acids. CDR1 and CDR2 (germline): SGHTS, YDEGEE. V shed 5 bases, J shed 1 base, and the junction held 5 bases outside the gene matches.

The chain carries TRBV2 and TRBJ1-1; no clear D. The CDR3 spans 14 residues. Germline V gene sequence: CDR1 SNHLY, CDR2 FYNNEI. V dropped 7 bases and J dropped 1 base, with 13 bases sitting between them. The CDR3 nucleotides read TGTGCCAGCATTCGGGGATTCCGGAACACTGAAGCTTTCTTT. As protein: CASIRGFRNTEAFF. Complete variable domain (other parts from reference TRBV2 and TRBJ1-1): EPEVTQTPSHQVTQMGQEVILRCVPISNHLYFYWYRQILGQKVEFLVSFYNNEISEKSEIFDDQFSVERPDGSNFTLKIRSTKLEDSAMYFCASIRGFRNTEAFFGQGTRLTVV.

The V call is TRBV5-4, the J call TRBJ1-2, with D unresolved. The CDR3 runs 14 residues. Germline CDR1 and CDR2: SGHNT and YYREEE (reference sequence). V dropped 0 bases and J dropped 12 bases, with 18 bases sitting between them. The CDR3 region has the DNA TGTGCCAGCAGCTTGGGGCGGGCACACTCGGAAGACACCTTC. It yields the protein CASSLGRAHSEDTF.

The rearrangement uses TRBV6-1 and TRBJ1-2; a weak D match, TRBD1 (6 bases). V was clipped by 1 base and J by 5 bases, with 14 bases between them. This CDR3 comprises 15 residues. Germline V gives CDR1 MNHNS, CDR2 SASEGT. As DNA, the CDR3 is TGTGCCAGCAGTGAAGGATACAGGGAAGGGTATGGCTACACCTTC. This encodes CASSEGYREGYGYTF.

The chain is built from TRBV28 and TRBJ2-7, with 12 bases identical to TRBD1. Trimming at V came to 4 bases and at J to 6 bases, leaving 4 bases not matched to a gene. The CDR3 extends over 14 amino acids. Germline V lookup: CDR1 MDHEN, CDR2 SYDVKM. CDR3 in amino acids: CASSWGQGATEQYF. In nucleotides, the CDR3 is TGTGCCAGCAGTTGGGGACAGGGGGCAACCGAGCAGTACTTC. The complete variable domain, with remaining parts taken from reference TRBV28 and TRBJ2-7, reads DVKVTQSSRYLVKRTGEKVFLECVQDMDHENMFWYRQDPGLGLRLIYFSYDVKMKEKGDIPEGYSVSREKKERFSLILESASTNQTSMYLCASSWGQGATEQYFGPGTRLTVT.

The chain links TRBV30 to TRBJ2-3, with D perhaps matching TRBD2 (5 bases). Germline V gene sequence: CDR1 GTSNPN, CDR2 SVGIG (reference sequence). V lost 5 bases and J 3 bases, leaving 15 bases between the germline ends. CDR3 size: 14 residues. This CDR3 reads CAWSFGVATDTQYF. The CDR3 region has the DNA TGTGCCTGGTCATTTGGAGTAGCGACAGATACGCAGTATTTT.

This clone was recorded only once. This chain links TRBV7-2 with TRBJ2-7; D may be TRBD2 (6 bases). Germline-derived CDR1 and CDR2 are SGHTA and FQGNSA. Trimming removed 0 bases at V and 0 bases at J, with 6 bases between. The CDR3 is made up of 14 amino acids. In DNA, the CDR3 is TGTGCCAGCAGCTTAGCGGGGGGCTCCTACGAGCAGTACTTC. As protein: CASSLAGGSYEQYF.

This chain links TRBV4-1 with TRBJ2-7; 8 bases fit TRBD1. CDR1 is MGHRA and CDR2 is YSYEKL in the germline V gene. V lost 4 bases, J lost 7 bases, and 3 bases stayed unmatched. The CDR3 has 12 amino acids. As DNA, the CDR3 is TGCGCCAGCAGCCGACAGGGGAAGGAGCAGTACTTC. Its protein is CASSRQGKEQYF.

The chain joins TRBV19 to TRBJ1-5; D is undetermined. Germline CDR1 reads LNHDA; CDR2 reads SQIVND (reference sequence). CDR3 length equals 16 residues. The V gene lost 7 bases and the J gene lost 0 bases, with 16 bases spanning the gap. The CDR3 is CASNSRGVYSNQPQHF. Written as DNA, the CDR3 is TGTGCCAGTAATTCGCGAGGCGTCTATAGCAATCAGCCCCAGCATTTT.

The chain links TRBV5-6 to TRBJ2-2, with 8 bases fitting TRBD1. Germline V lookup: CDR1 SGHDT, CDR2 YYEEEE. The V gene end was trimmed by 4 bases and the J gene end by 5 bases; junction bases not matched to a gene: 7. The CDR3 runs 15 residues. In DNA, the CDR3 is TGTGCCAGCAGCCCAGGACAGGGAAGGACCGGGGAGCTGTTTTTT. This codes for CASSPGQGRTGELFF.

This clone was seen only once. V and J are TRBV28 and TRBJ2-7, with 7 bases identical to TRBD2. Trimming removed 7 bases from V and 0 bases from J; junction bases left unmatched: 6. The length of the CDR3 is 14 residues. Germline-derived CDR1 and CDR2 are MDHEN and SYDVKM. CDR3 loop: CASKERGLSYEQYF. For the CDR3, the DNA is TGTGCCAGCAAAGAGCGGGGACTCTCCTACGAGCAGTACTTC.

This chain connects TRBV7-2 to TRBJ2-3, with a tentative D call TRBD2 (6 bases). V gave up 4 bases and J gave up 7 bases, with 15 bases separating them. This CDR3 contains 14 residues. The germline V gene has CDR1 SGHTA and CDR2 FQGNSA. CDR3 region: CASSWGVGGNTQYF. In DNA form, the CDR3 reads TGTGCCAGCAGCTGGGGGGTAGGTGGAAATACGCAGTATTTT.

The chain combines TRBV12-2 with TRBJ2-7; the DNA was not compared with TRBD1, the D call given in the table. TRBV12-2 is noted as a pseudogene. The CDR3 covers 14 residues. CDR3 nucleotide sequence: TGTGCAAGTCGCTTAGTCGACAGAAAATACGAGCAGTACTTC. It is translated as CASRLVDRKYEQYF.

The CDR3 loop reads CASSLFPGGSSGNTIYF. DNA of the CDR3: TGCGCCAGCAGCTTATTCCCAGGTGGTAGCTCTGGAAACACCATATATTTT. The chain is built from TRBV5-1 and TRBJ1-3; D is unresolved. CDR1 and CDR2 (germline): SGHRS, YFSETQ. Trimming shortened V by 2 bases and J by 0 bases, and 15 bases separated the two germline ends. The CDR3 loop spans 17 amino acids.

This rearrangement joins TRBV2 to TRBJ1-6; 9 bases are a match to TRBD1. The CDR3 covers 15 residues. J lost 7 bases, V lost 5 bases, and 6 bases had no gene match. Germline V gene lookup returns CDR1 SNHLY and CDR2 FYNNEI. The CDR3 loop is CASSTLGQGNSPLHF. In nucleotides, the CDR3 is TGTGCCAGCAGTACCCTCGGACAGGGGAATTCACCCCTCCACTTT.

DNA of the CDR3: TGTGCCAGCAGGCCCCTAGCGGGGGACGAGCAGTACTTC. It specifies CASRPLAGDEQYF. The rearrangement uses TRBV2 and TRBJ2-7, with TRBD2 matching over 10 bases. The CDR3 length is 13 residues. Germline values: CDR1 SNHLY, CDR2 FYNNEI. The trim removed 6 bases at V and 5 bases at J, leaving 4 bases unmatched.